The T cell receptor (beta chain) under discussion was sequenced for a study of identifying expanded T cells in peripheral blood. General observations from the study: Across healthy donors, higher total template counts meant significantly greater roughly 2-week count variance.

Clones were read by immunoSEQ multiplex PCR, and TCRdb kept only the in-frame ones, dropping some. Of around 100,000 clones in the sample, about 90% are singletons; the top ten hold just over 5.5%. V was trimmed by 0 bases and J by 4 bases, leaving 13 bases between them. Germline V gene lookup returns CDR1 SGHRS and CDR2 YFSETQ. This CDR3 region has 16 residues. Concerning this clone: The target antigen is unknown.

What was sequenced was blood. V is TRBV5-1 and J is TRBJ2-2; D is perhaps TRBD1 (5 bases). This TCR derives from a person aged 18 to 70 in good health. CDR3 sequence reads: CASSLEVQGGTGELFF. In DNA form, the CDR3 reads TGCGCCAGCAGCTTGGAGGTCCAGGGCGGCACCGGGGAGCTGTTTTTT.